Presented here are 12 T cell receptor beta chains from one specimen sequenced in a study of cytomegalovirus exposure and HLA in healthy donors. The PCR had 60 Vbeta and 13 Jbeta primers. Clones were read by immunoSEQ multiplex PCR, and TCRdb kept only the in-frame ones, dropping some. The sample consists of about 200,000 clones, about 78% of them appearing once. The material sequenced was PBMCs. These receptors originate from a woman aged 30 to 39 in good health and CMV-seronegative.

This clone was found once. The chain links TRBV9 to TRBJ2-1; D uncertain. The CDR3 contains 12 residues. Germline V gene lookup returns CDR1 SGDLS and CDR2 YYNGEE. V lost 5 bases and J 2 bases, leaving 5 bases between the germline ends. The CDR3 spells CASSSTYNEQFF. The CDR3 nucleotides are TGTGCCAGCAGTTCAACCTACAATGAGCAGTTCTTC.

The CDR3 region is CATSHDRMQPQETQYF. The CDR3 nucleotides are TGTGCCACCAGCCATGACAGGATGCAACCCCAAGAGACCCAGTACTTC. This rearrangement joins TRBV15 to TRBJ2-5; D perhaps matches TRBD1 (6 bases). Germline lookup yields CDR1 LNHNV and CDR2 YYDKDF (reference sequence). V was trimmed by 5 bases and J by 1 base, leaving 17 bases between them. CDR3 size: 16 residues.

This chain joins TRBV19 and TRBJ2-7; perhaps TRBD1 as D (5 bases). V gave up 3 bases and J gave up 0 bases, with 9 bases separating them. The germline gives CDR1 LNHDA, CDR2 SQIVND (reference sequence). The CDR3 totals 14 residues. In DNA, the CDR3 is TGTGCCAGTAGTATTGTAGGGGCCTCCTACGAGCAGTACTTC. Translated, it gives CASSIVGASYEQYF.

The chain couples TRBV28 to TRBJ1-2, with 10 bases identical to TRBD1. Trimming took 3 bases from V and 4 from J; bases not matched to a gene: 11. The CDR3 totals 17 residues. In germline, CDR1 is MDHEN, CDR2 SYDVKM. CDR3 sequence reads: CASSFRDRGIDAYGYTF. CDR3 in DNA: TGTGCCAGCAGTTTTAGGGACAGGGGCATTGATGCCTATGGCTACACCTTC.

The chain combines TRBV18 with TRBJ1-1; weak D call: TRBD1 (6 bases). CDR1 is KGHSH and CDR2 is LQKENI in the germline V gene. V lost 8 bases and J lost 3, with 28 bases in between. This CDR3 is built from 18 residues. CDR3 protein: CASARNRVGEVAHTEAFF. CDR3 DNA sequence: TGTGCCAGCGCCCGAAACAGGGTTGGGGAAGTAGCACACACTGAAGCTTTCTTT.

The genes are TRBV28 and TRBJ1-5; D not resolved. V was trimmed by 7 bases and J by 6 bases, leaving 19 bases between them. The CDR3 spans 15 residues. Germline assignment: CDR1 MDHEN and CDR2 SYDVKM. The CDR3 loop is CASKSIEGSTQPQHF. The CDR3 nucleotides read TGTGCCAGCAAAAGTATTGAAGGGAGTACTCAGCCCCAGCATTTT.

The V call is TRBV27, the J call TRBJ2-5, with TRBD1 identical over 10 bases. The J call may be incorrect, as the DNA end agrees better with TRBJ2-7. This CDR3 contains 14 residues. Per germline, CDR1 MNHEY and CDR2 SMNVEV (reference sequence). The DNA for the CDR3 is TGTGCCAGCAGTTGGACAGGGGGGGTTGGCGAGCAGTACTTC. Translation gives CASSWTGGVGEQYF.

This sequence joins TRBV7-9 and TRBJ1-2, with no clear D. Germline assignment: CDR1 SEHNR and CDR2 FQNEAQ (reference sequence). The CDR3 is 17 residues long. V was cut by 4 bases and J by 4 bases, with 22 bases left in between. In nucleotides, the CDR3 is TGTGCCAGCAGCTCCTCAAGTTGGGCAGTAGGATCCTATGGCTACACCTTC. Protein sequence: CASSSSSWAVGSYGYTF. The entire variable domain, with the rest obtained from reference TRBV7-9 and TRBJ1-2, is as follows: DTGVSQNPRHKITKRGQNVTFRCDPISEHNRLYWYRQTLGQGPEFLTYFQNEAQLEKSRLLSDRFSAERPKGSFSTLEIQRTEQGDSAMYLCASSSSSWAVGSYGYTFGSGTRLTVV.

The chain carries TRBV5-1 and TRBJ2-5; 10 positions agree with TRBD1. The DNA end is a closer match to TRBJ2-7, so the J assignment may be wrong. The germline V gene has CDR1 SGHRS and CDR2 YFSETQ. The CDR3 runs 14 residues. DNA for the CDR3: TGCGCCAGCAGCGCGGGACAGGGGTTCTACGAGCAGTACTTC. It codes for CASSAGQGFYEQYF.

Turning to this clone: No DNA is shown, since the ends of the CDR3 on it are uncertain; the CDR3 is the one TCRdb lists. The CDR3 sequence: CASSATSRDRFRRAGDTQYF. The chain carries TRBV9 and TRBJ2-3; TRBD1, the table's D call, lacks a check against the DNA. The V gene's germline CDR1 is SGDLS and CDR2 YYNGEE. Including both end residues, the CDR3 is 20 amino acids long.

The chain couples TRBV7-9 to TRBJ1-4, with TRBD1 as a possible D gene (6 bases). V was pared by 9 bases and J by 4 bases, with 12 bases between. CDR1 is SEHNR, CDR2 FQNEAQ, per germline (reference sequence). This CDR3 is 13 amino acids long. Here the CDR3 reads CASGQSLNEKLFF. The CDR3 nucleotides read TGTGCCAGTGGACAGAGCCTTAATGAAAAACTGTTTTTT.

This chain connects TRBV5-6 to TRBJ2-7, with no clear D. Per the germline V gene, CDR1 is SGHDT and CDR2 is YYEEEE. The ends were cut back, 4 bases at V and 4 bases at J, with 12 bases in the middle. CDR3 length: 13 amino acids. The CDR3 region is CASSLRTLYEQYF. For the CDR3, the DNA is TGTGCCAGCAGCCTGCGCACGCTTTACGAGCAGTACTTC.